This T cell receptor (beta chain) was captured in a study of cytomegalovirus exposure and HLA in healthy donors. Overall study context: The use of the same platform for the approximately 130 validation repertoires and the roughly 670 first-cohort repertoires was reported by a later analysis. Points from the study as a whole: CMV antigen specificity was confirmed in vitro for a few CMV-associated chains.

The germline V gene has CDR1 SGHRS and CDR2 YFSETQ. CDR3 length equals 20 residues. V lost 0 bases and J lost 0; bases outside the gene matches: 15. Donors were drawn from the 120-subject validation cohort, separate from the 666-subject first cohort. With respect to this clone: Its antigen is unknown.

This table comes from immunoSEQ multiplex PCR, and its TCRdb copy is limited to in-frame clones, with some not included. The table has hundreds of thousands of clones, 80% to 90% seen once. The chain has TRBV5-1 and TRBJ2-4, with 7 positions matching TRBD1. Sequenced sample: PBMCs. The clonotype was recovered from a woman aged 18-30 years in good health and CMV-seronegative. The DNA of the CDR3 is TGCGCCAGCAGCTTGGCTTCAAGCCCGGACAGGCGACTAGCCAAAAACATTCAGTACTTC. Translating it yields CASSLASSPDRRLAKNIQYF.